The 25 T cell receptor beta chains listed next were all sequenced from one sample in a study of shared clonotypes between healthy human individuals. Assay used: immunoSEQ multiplex PCR; TCRdb lists only in-frame clones, some missing. Of some 2,000,000 clones listed, nearly 97% were seen once; the top ten hold roughly 0.13%. Sequencing was done on a sample of naive CD4+ T cells sorted from blood. Subset meaning: CD45RA+ positively selected. All receptors come from a man between 18 and 35 years old in good health.

The chain uses TRBV5-1 and TRBJ2-2; D is perhaps TRBD2 (5 bases). Germline loops: CDR1 SGHRS, CDR2 YFSETQ. Deletions cut 4 bases from V and 1 base from J, with 11 bases between. The CDR3 covers 15 residues. CDR3 coding DNA: TGCGCCAGCAGCCCGAAGGACTGGAACACCGGGGAGCTGTTTTTT. Amino acids: CASSPKDWNTGELFF.

About this clone: Other DNA sequences from this sample encode an identical CDR3 as well. The chain has TRBV30 and TRBJ2-1; maybe TRBD1 (6 bases). Per germline, CDR1 GTSNPN and CDR2 SVGIG (reference sequence). The CDR3 length is 13 residues. Here the CDR3 DNA reads TGTGCTGGCTCCAGGGGCACCTACAATGAGCAGTTCTTC. Protein product: CAGSRGTYNEQFF.

This chain connects TRBV6-5 to TRBJ2-7; D possibly matches TRBD1 or TRBD2 (5 bases each). The CDR3 runs to 15 residues. Trimming removed 5 bases at V and 2 bases at J, with 16 bases between. CDR1 MNHEY and CDR2 SVGAGI come from the germline V gene. CDR3 sequence (DNA): TGTGCCAGCAGTCGCGGTGGGACGGTTCCCTACGAGCAGTACTTC. As protein: CASSRGGTVPYEQYF.

This rearrangement joins TRBV4-1 to TRBJ2-1, with 7 bases lining up with TRBD1. V was clipped by 1 base and J by 3 bases; unmatched bases: 6. CDR1 MGHRA and CDR2 YSYEKL come from the germline V gene. The length of the CDR3 is 16 residues. The CDR3 here is CASSQAGTVVYNEQFF. CDR3 DNA sequence: TGCGCCAGCAGCCAAGCCGGGACAGTGGTCTACAATGAGCAGTTCTTC.

V is TRBV4-3 and J is TRBJ2-2, with 7 bases lining up with TRBD1. Germline values: CDR1 LGHNA, CDR2 YSLEER. The CDR3 length is 15 residues. V shed 7 bases, J shed 5 bases, and the junction held 10 bases outside the gene matches. Written as DNA, the CDR3 is TGCGCCAGCACTCAAGGGGGCCCGGGGACCGGGGAGCTGTTTTTT. This codes for CASTQGGPGTGELFF.

The chain recombines TRBV19 with TRBJ2-7, with 9 bases that match TRBD1. The V gene's germline CDR1 is LNHDA and CDR2 SQIVND (reference sequence). The J segment lost 2 bases and the V segment lost 5 bases, leaving 7 bases of the junction unmatched. The CDR3 spans 15 residues. The CDR3: CASSAGTGYPYEQYF. DNA of the CDR3: TGTGCCAGTAGTGCAGGGACAGGGTACCCCTACGAGCAGTACTTC. Full variable domain (rest looked up from reference TRBV19 and TRBJ2-7): DGGITQSPKYLFRKEGQNVTLSCEQNLNHDAMYWYRQDPGQGLRLIYYSQIVNDFQKGDIAEGYSVSREKKESFPLTVTSAQKNPTAFYLCASSAGTGYPYEQYFGPGTRLTVT.

The chain has TRBV7-9 and TRBJ1-2, with D hard to call. V was clipped by 6 bases and J by 0 bases, with 14 bases between them. CDR1 is SEHNR and CDR2 is FQNEAQ in the germline V gene (reference sequence). This CDR3 spans 15 amino acids. The CDR3 spells CASRPDGDPNYGYTF. The CDR3 bases are TGTGCCAGCAGACCTGATGGAGACCCTAACTATGGCTACACCTTC.

V and J are TRBV7-9 and TRBJ2-2, with 7 bases that match TRBD2. V shed 7 bases, J shed 1 base, and the junction held 9 bases outside the gene matches. This CDR3 is 16 amino acids long. CDR1 and CDR2 (germline): SEHNR, FQNEAQ (reference sequence). The CDR3 DNA reads TGTGCCAGCACCCCTCCAGCTAGCGGGAACACCGGGGAGCTGTTTTTT. Translated, it gives CASTPPASGNTGELFF.

A word on this clone: A junction boundary mismatches the germline segment, possibly from a read error. This sequence joins TRBV30 and TRBJ1-1, with D unresolved. This CDR3 is built from 13 residues. The germline V gene encodes CDR1 GTSNPN and CDR2 SVGIG (reference sequence). The CDR3 loop is CVWRELVGTEAFF. The CDR3 DNA is TGTGTCTGGAGAGAATTGGTGGGCACTGAAGCTTTCTTT.

The chain joins TRBV9 to TRBJ2-5; possibly TRBD1 for D (6 bases). V gave up 2 bases and J gave up 0 bases, with 8 bases separating them. In germline, CDR1 is SGDLS, CDR2 YYNGEE. The CDR3 is made up of 14 amino acids. DNA for the CDR3: TGTGCCAGCAGCGTGGGGACAAACCAAGAGACCCAGTACTTC. Amino acid sequence: CASSVGTNQETQYF.

Written as DNA, the CDR3 is TGTGCCAGCAGTTTATACAGGGGCGACAATGAGCAGTTCTTC. This gives the protein CASSLYRGDNEQFF. The chain is built from TRBV27 and TRBJ2-1; TRBD1 agrees at 7 bases. The CDR3 is 14 residues long. The junction had 2 bases not matched to a gene; V was cut back by 1 base and J by 5 bases. Looked up from germline, CDR1 is MNHEY and CDR2 is SMNVEV (reference sequence).

The J gene is TRBJ2-3, the V gene TRBV9; 8 positions match TRBD2. The CDR3 totals 15 residues. V trimming: 3 bases; J trimming: 3 bases; junction bases outside the gene matches: 6. The germline gives CDR1 SGDLS, CDR2 YYNGEE. The CDR3 nucleotides are TGTGCCAGCAGCGACCGGGAGGGAGTAACAGATACGCAGTATTTT. This translates into CASSDREGVTDTQYF.

A note on this clone: In the same sample, other DNA sequences code for this CDR3. The chain recombines TRBV29-1 with TRBJ2-7; TRBD1 matches 9 bases. V shed 5 bases and J 2 bases; nucleotides not matched to a gene: 1. Germline V lookup: CDR1 SQVTM, CDR2 ANQGSEA. The CDR3 is 12 residues long. The CDR3 nucleotides read TGCAGCGTTCGACAGGGGGCCTACGAGCAGTACTTC. Protein: CSVRQGAYEQYF.

V is TRBV11-2 and J is TRBJ1-3; D perhaps matches TRBD1 (5 bases). With 10 bases removed from V and 0 bases from J, the gap between germline ends came to 16 bases. This CDR3 is 15 amino acids long. Germline values: CDR1 SGHAT, CDR2 FQNNGV. The CDR3 loop is CATTGAPSSGNTIYF. The CDR3 bases are TGTGCCACAACCGGGGCACCCAGCTCTGGAAACACCATATATTTT. The full variable domain, in which reference TRBV11-2 and TRBJ1-3 provide the parts outside the CDR3, is EAGVAQSPRYKIIEKRQSVAFWCNPISGHATLYWYQQILGQGPKLLIQFQNNGVVDDSQLPKDRFSAERLKGVDSTLKIQPAKLEDSAVYLCATTGAPSSGNTIYFGEGSWLTVV.

The J gene is TRBJ2-1, the V gene TRBV10-3, with TRBD2 identical over 8 bases. There are 13 residues in the CDR3. Trimming removed 7 bases from V and 8 bases from J; junction bases left unmatched: 7. The V gene's germline CDR1 is ENHRY and CDR2 SYGVKD. The DNA of the CDR3 is TGTGCCATCAACGGGGGGGCTAAGGATGAGCAGTTCTTC. Amino acid sequence: CAINGGAKDEQFF.

Details on this clone: In the same sample, other DNA sequences code for this CDR3. This sequence joins TRBV10-3 and TRBJ1-4, with TRBD1 identical over 7 bases. The V and J ends lost 9 bases and 5 bases, in that order; junction bases with no gene match: 6. CDR1 ENHRY and CDR2 SYGVKD come from the germline V gene. This CDR3 comprises 13 residues. CDR3 DNA: TGTGCCATTCAACAGGGGCCCAATGAAAAACTGTTTTTT. It translates to CAIQQGPNEKLFF.

The chain has TRBV5-1 and TRBJ2-2; TRBD1 aligns across 10 bases. Trimming at V came to 4 bases and at J to 4 bases, leaving 4 bases not matched to a gene. CDR1 and CDR2 from the germline V gene are SGHRS and YFSETQ. This CDR3 has 15 amino acids. This CDR3 is CASSTGQGSTGELFF. In DNA form, the CDR3 reads TGCGCCAGCAGCACGGGACAGGGGAGCACCGGGGAGCTGTTTTTT.

The chain links TRBV5-4 to TRBJ2-3; TRBD1 matches at 9 bases. Germline CDR1 SGHNT, CDR2 YYREEE (reference sequence). V gave up 3 bases and J gave up 0 bases; unmatched junction bases: 2. The CDR3 length is 15 residues. The CDR3 spells CASSYGQGSTDTQYF. The CDR3 region has the DNA TGTGCCAGCAGCTATGGACAGGGGAGCACAGATACGCAGTATTTT.

The rearrangement links TRBV5-1 to TRBJ2-4; 8 positions match TRBD2. V lost 0 bases to trimming and J lost 3 bases; unmatched junction nucleotides: 5. This CDR3 spans 16 amino acids. CDR1 is SGHRS and CDR2 is YFSETQ in the germline V gene. The CDR3 bases are TGCGCCAGCAGCTTGGGGCGGGGGGCCGACAAAAACATTCAGTACTTC. It yields the protein CASSLGRGADKNIQYF.

The chain uses TRBV5-1 and TRBJ2-4, with unresolved D. Between the trimmed V and J ends, which lost 0 bases and 3 bases, there was a span of 13 bases. Germline V CDR1 and CDR2: SGHRS, YFSETQ. The CDR3 contains 16 residues. In DNA, the CDR3 is TGCGCCAGCAGCTTGGAGTTTGGGAAAATCAAAAACATTCAGTACTTC. Protein: CASSLEFGKIKNIQYF.

The count of this clone is one. The genes are TRBV4-1 and TRBJ1-2; 7 nucleotides match TRBD1. There are 17 residues in the CDR3. CDR1 is MGHRA, CDR2 YSYEKL, per germline. The J segment lost 8 bases and the V segment lost 5 bases, leaving 20 bases of the junction unmatched. The CDR3 nucleotides are TGCGCCAGCAGCTACACCGGGACAGCCTCCATCACGGACGGCTACACCTTC. Protein product: CASSYTGTASITDGYTF.

This chain joins TRBV7-2 and TRBJ2-5; D possibly corresponds to TRBD2 (6 bases). V lost 0 bases and J lost 0, with 14 bases in between. Germline CDR1 SGHTA, CDR2 FQGNSA. The length of the CDR3 is 17 residues. This chain's CDR3 is CASSLAPFGGYQETQYF. In nucleotides, the CDR3 is TGTGCCAGCAGCTTAGCCCCGTTCGGAGGGTACCAAGAGACCCAGTACTTC.

The chain employs TRBV10-3 and TRBJ1-1, with no clear D. Germline CDR1 is ENHRY and CDR2 is SYGVKD. The CDR3 covers 13 residues. V was trimmed by 4 bases and J by 0 bases, leaving 6 bases between them. CDR3 bases: TGTGCCATCAGTGGGGAACTGAACACTGAAGCTTTCTTT. It is translated as CAISGELNTEAFF.

The table lists this clone with a count of one. This same CDR3 is encoded by further DNA sequences in the sample. The chain links TRBV5-4 to TRBJ2-5; 13 positions match TRBD2. CDR3 size: 16 residues. CDR1 is SGHNT, CDR2 YYREEE, per germline (reference sequence). The V gene end was trimmed by 0 bases and the J gene end by 5 bases; junction bases not matched to a gene: 4. The CDR3 nucleotides read TGTGCCAGCAGCTTGGGGACTAGCGGGGGTGGGGAGACCCAGTACTTC. It is translated as CASSLGTSGGGETQYF.

CDR3 nucleotides: TGTGCCAGCAGTCCCAGGGGAACCCTAGTCTACGAGCAGTACTTC. It specifies CASSPRGTLVYEQYF. V usage is TRBV7-9 and J usage is TRBJ2-7, with D perhaps matching TRBD1 (6 bases). The V gene lost 6 bases and the J gene lost 3 bases, with 18 bases spanning the gap. Looked up from germline, CDR1 is SEHNR and CDR2 is FQNEAQ (reference sequence). This CDR3 is built from 15 residues.